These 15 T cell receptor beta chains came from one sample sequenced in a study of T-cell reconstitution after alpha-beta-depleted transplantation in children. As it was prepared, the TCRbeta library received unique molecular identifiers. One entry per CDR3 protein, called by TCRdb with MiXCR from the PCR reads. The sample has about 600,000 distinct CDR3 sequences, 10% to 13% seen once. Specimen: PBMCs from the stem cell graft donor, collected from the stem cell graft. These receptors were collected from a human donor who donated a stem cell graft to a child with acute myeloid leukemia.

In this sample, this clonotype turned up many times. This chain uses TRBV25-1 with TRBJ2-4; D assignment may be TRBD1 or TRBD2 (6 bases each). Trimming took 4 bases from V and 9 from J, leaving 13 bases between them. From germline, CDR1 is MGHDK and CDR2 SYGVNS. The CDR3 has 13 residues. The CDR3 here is CASSAQGTGIQYF. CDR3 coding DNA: TGTGCCAGCAGTGCTCAGGGGACTGGCATTCAGTACTTC.

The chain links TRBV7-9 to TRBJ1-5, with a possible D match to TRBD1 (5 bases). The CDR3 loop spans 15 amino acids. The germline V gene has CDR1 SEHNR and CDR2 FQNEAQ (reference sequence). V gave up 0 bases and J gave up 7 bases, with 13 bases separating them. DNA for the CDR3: TGTGCCAGCAGCTTAGCTGGGGGTACGGTCCAGCCCCAGCATTTT. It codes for CASSLAGGTVQPQHF.

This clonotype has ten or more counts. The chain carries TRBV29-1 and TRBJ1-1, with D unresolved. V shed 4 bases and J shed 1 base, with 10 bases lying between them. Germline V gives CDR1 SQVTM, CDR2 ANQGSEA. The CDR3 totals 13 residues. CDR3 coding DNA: TGCAGCGTTGTACGGGGTAGGAACACTGAAGCTTTCTTT. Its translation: CSVVRGRNTEAFF. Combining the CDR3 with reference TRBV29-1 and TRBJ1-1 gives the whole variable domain SAVISQKPSRDICQRGTSLTIQCQVDSQVTMMFWYRQQPGQSLTLIATANQGSEATYESGFVIDKFPISRPNLTFSTLTVSNMSPEDSSIYLCSVVRGRNTEAFFGQGTRLTVV.

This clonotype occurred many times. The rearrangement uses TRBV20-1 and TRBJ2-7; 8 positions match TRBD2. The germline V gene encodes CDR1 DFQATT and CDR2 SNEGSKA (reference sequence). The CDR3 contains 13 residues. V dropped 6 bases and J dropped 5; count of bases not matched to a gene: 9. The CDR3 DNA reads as TGCAGTGCGCCCGGGACTAGGAGCCACGAGCAGTACTTC. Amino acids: CSAPGTRSHEQYF.

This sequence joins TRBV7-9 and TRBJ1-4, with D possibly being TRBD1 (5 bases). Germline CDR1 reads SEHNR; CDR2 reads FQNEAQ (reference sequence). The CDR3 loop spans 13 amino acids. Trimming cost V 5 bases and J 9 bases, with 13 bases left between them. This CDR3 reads CASSPSRTQKLFF. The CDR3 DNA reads TGTGCCAGCAGCCCGTCGCGGACACAAAAACTGTTTTTT.

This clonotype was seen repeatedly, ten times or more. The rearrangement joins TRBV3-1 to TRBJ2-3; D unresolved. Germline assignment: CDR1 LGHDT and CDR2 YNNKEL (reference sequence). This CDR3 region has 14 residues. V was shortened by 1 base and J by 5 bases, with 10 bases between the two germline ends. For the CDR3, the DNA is TGTGCCAGCAGCCAAGGTGAGGCCGGAGATACGCAGTATTTT. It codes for CASSQGEAGDTQYF.

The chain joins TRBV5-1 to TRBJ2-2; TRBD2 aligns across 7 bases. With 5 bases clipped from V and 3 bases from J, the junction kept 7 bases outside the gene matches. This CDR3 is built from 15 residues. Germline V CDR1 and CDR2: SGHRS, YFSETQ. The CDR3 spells CASSQFLADTGELFF. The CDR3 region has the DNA TGCGCCAGCAGTCAGTTTCTAGCGGACACCGGGGAGCTGTTTTTT.

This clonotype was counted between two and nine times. The CDR3, as DNA: TGTGCCAGCAGTGACTGGGATGAGCAGTTCTTC. Its protein is CASSDWDEQFF. This chain connects TRBV2 to TRBJ2-1, with D unresolved. Per the germline V gene, CDR1 is SNHLY and CDR2 is FYNNEI. This CDR3 region has 11 residues. The V end lost 3 bases, the J end lost 8 bases, and 5 bases lay between the germline ends.

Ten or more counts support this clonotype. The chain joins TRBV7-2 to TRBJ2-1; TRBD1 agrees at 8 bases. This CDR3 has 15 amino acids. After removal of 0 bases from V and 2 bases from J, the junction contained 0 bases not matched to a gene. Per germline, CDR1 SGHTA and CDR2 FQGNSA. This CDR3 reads CASSLAQGAYNEQFF. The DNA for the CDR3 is TGTGCCAGCAGCTTAGCACAGGGGGCCTACAATGAGCAGTTCTTC.

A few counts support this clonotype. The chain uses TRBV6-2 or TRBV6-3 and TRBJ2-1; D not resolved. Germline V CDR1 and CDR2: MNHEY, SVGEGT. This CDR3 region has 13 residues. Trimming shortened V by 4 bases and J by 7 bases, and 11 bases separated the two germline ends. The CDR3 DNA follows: TGTGCCAGCAGTTCAAACACCGGTAATGAGCAGTTCTTC. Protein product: CASSSNTGNEQFF.

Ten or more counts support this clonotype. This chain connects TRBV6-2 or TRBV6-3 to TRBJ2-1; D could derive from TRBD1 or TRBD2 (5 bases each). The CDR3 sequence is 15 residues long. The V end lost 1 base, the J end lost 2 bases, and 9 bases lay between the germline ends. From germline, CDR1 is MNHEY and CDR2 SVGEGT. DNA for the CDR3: TGTGCCAGCAGTTACTACGGGGCCGCCTACAATGAGCAGTTCTTC. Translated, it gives CASSYYGAAYNEQFF.

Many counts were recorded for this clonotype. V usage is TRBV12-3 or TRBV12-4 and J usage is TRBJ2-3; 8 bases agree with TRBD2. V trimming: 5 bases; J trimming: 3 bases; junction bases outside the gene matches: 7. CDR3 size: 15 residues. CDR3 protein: CASSTGLELTDTQYF. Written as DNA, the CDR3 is TGTGCCAGCAGTACGGGACTAGAATTAACAGATACGCAGTATTTT.

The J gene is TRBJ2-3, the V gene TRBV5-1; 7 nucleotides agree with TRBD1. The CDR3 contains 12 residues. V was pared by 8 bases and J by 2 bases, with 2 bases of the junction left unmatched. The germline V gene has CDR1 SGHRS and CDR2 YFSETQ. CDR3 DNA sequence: TGCGCCAGTGGACAGGACACAGATACGCAGTATTTT. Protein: CASGQDTDTQYF.

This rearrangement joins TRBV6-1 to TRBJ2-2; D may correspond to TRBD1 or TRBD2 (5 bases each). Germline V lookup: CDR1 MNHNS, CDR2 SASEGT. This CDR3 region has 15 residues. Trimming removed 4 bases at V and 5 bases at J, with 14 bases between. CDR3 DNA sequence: TGTGCCAGCAGTGTTGGGACGCCGAGAACCGGGGAGCTGTTTTTT. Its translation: CASSVGTPRTGELFF.

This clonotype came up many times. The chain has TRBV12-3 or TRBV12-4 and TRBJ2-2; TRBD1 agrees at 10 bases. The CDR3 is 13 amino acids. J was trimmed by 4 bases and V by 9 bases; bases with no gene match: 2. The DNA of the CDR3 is TGTGCCAGTCGGACAGGGGGCACCGGGGAGCTGTTTTTT. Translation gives CASRTGGTGELFF.